This T cell receptor (beta chain) was profiled in a study of cytomegalovirus exposure and HLA in healthy donors. Study-wide background: Inside one of the first data releases sat around 77 million unique TCRs taken from HLA-typed donors.

Both 60 Vbeta primers and 13 Jbeta primers went into the PCR. Produced via immunoSEQ multiplex PCR; TCRdb's table is partial and in-frame only. Here the sample spans roughly 200,000 clones, 60% to 85% being singletons. Nominally healthy donors were sampled, though unrecorded immune exposures were likely. This sequence originates from a man between 40 and 49 years old in good health and CMV-seronegative. Sequencing input: PBMCs.

In DNA form, the CDR3 reads TGTGCCAGCAGTTCGGGACAGTTTGTCACTGAAGCTTTCTTT. Residues: CASSSGQFVTEAFF. The chain couples TRBV27 to TRBJ1-1; TRBD1 aligns across 7 bases. Germline lookup yields CDR1 MNHEY and CDR2 SMNVEV (reference sequence). This CDR3 spans 14 amino acids. V trimming: 4 bases; J trimming: 4 bases; junction bases outside the gene matches: 6.